This TCR beta chain was obtained from a study of T cells expressing NK-cell markers. Synthesis of TCR beta cDNA relied on 5'RACE template switching carrying UMIs. Following a re-call of the 5' RACE reads, TCRdb has one entry per CDR3 protein and lacks DNA. This repertoire includes more than 120,000 distinct CDR3 sequences. To note about this clonotype: What it recognizes is unknown.

Germline V gives CDR1 LGHNA, CDR2 YSLEER. The CDR3 spans 13 residues. General study findings and limits: Specificity for HCMV among expanded NKG2C+ T cell clones was not established. In a handful of donors, dominant NKG2C+ clonotypes were about 1.0-7.0% of CD8+ T cells.

The V and J genes are TRBV4-3 and TRBJ2-7. The sequence derives from a man between 18 and 35 years old in good health. What was sequenced was blood T cells: a sorted CD56 or NKG2C T cell subset, CD4+ or CD8+ T cells, or bulk PBMC T cells (not recorded which). The CDR3 reads CASSPSILGEQYF.